Listed below are T cell receptor beta chains from one sample, sequenced in a study of identical twins. TCRdb passed the 5' RACE reads through MiXCR, listing each CDR3 protein once. There are about 700,000 distinct CDR3 sequences in the sample; 8.6% occur only once, and roughly 0.97% lies in the top ten. The data also belong to a second study, concerning yellow fever vaccine responses in identical twins.

What was sequenced was PBMCs. Receptors originate from a woman under 30 in good health. Both conserved end residues are part of each CDR3. Fields, in order: clone size, D gene, V gene, J gene, CDR3 length, CDR3 protein, CDR3 DNA. The D gene is left open where the match is weak. The size field is filled for only some rows; it gives once, few, many or a size class.

clone_size: NA; d_call: TRBD1; v_call: TRBV12-3/TRBV12-4; j_call: TRBJ2-7; cdr3_length: 14; cdr3_aa: CASKYGTGLNEQYF; cdr3_nt: TGTGCCAGTAAATACGGGACAGGGCTCAACGAGCAGTACTTC
clone_size: few; d_call: NA; v_call: TRBV29-1; j_call: TRBJ1-1; cdr3_length: 14; cdr3_aa: CSVADIGGNTEAFF; cdr3_nt: TGCAGCGTCGCCGACATCGGGGGGAACACTGAAGCTTTCTTT
clone_size: few; d_call: NA; v_call: TRBV9; j_call: TRBJ1-1; cdr3_length: 14; cdr3_aa: CASSVRGENTEAFF; cdr3_nt: TGTGCCAGCAGCGTGAGGGGGGAGAACACTGAAGCTTTCTTT
clone_size: many; d_call: NA; v_call: TRBV18; j_call: TRBJ1-1; cdr3_length: 13; cdr3_aa: CASSPSGDTEAFF; cdr3_nt: TGTGCCAGCAGCCCTTCAGGTGACACTGAAGCTTTCTTT
clone_size: NA; d_call: NA; v_call: TRBV7-9; j_call: TRBJ2-5; cdr3_length: 13; cdr3_aa: CASSLGSVQGQYF; cdr3_nt: TGTGCCAGCAGCTTAGGGAGTGTGCAGGGGCAGTACTTC
clone_size: NA; d_call: NA; v_call: TRBV12-3/TRBV12-4; j_call: TRBJ2-3; cdr3_length: 15; cdr3_aa: CASTQAAFGADTQYF; cdr3_nt: TGTGCCAGCACCCAGGCGGCGTTTGGGGCAGATACGCAGTATTTT
clone_size: many; d_call: NA; v_call: TRBV4-2; j_call: TRBJ2-1; cdr3_length: 17; cdr3_aa: CASSQAGGRSSYNEQFF; cdr3_nt: TGTGCCAGCAGCCAAGCCGGGGGCCGGAGCTCCTACAATGAGCAGTTCTTC
clone_size: few; d_call: NA; v_call: TRBV4-2; j_call: TRBJ2-7; cdr3_length: 15; cdr3_aa: CASSQEWASHYEQYF; cdr3_nt: TGTGCCAGCAGCCAGGAGTGGGCTAGCCACTACGAGCAGTACTTC
clone_size: NA; d_call: NA; v_call: TRBV5-1; j_call: TRBJ1-1; cdr3_length: 16; cdr3_aa: CASSLEADWLPTEAFF; cdr3_nt: TGCGCCAGCAGCTTGGAGGCAGATTGGTTGCCCACTGAAGCTTTCTTT
clone_size: many; d_call: NA; v_call: TRBV9; j_call: TRBJ2-2; cdr3_length: 13; cdr3_aa: CASSVDGTGELFF; cdr3_nt: TGTGCCAGCAGCGTAGATGGCACCGGGGAGCTGTTTTTT
clone_size: NA; d_call: NA; v_call: TRBV6-5; j_call: TRBJ1-6; cdr3_length: 15; cdr3_aa: CASSSLGTENSPLHF; cdr3_nt: TGTGCCAGCAGTTCTTTGGGAACAGAGAATTCACCCCTCCACTTT
clone_size: NA; d_call: TRBD2; v_call: TRBV28; j_call: TRBJ2-7; cdr3_length: 17; cdr3_aa: CASSLVLTSGATYEQYF; cdr3_nt: TGTGCCAGCAGTCTCGTACTAACTAGCGGGGCAACCTACGAGCAGTACTTC
clone_size: few; d_call: TRBD1; v_call: TRBV5-1; j_call: TRBJ2-1; cdr3_length: 16; cdr3_aa: CASSSLQGATYNEQFF; cdr3_nt: TGCGCCAGCAGCTCTTTACAGGGGGCAACCTACAATGAGCAGTTCTTC
clone_size: few; d_call: NA; v_call: TRBV19; j_call: TRBJ2-7; cdr3_length: 11; cdr3_aa: CASSGGGEQYF; cdr3_nt: TGTGCCAGTAGTGGAGGGGGCGAGCAGTACTTC
clone_size: few; d_call: NA; v_call: TRBV6-1; j_call: TRBJ1-2; cdr3_length: 15; cdr3_aa: CASSPSLTVVYGYTF; cdr3_nt: TGTGCCAGCAGCCCCAGCCTGACAGTGGTCTATGGCTACACCTTC
clone_size: few; d_call: NA; v_call: TRBV5-4; j_call: TRBJ2-3; cdr3_length: 14; cdr3_aa: CASSLAGPGDTQYF; cdr3_nt: TGTGCCAGCAGCTTGGCAGGGCCGGGAGATACGCAGTATTTT
clone_size: few; d_call: TRBD2; v_call: TRBV7-2; j_call: TRBJ2-3; cdr3_length: 15; cdr3_aa: CASSFSGKGGSAQYF; cdr3_nt: TGTGCCAGCAGCTTTAGCGGGAAAGGGGGGTCTGCGCAGTATTTT
clone_size: many; d_call: TRBD2; v_call: TRBV6-5; j_call: TRBJ2-2; cdr3_length: 17; cdr3_aa: CASSSLSGAGRTGELFF; cdr3_nt: TGTGCCAGCAGTTCCCTGAGCGGGGCCGGGAGGACCGGGGAGCTGTTTTTT
clone_size: many; d_call: NA; v_call: TRBV27; j_call: TRBJ1-3; cdr3_length: 13; cdr3_aa: CASSTMGGNTIYF; cdr3_nt: TGTGCCAGCAGCACCATGGGAGGAAACACCATATATTTT
clone_size: NA; d_call: NA; v_call: TRBV5-6; j_call: TRBJ2-7; cdr3_length: 14; cdr3_aa: CASSQRVLPYEQYF; cdr3_nt: TGTGCCAGCAGCCAGAGGGTCCTACCCTACGAGCAGTACTTC
clone_size: few; d_call: NA; v_call: TRBV15; j_call: TRBJ2-3; cdr3_length: 12; cdr3_aa: CATSRVGGTQYF; cdr3_nt: TGTGCCACCAGCAGAGTCGGAGGTACGCAGTATTTT
clone_size: NA; d_call: TRBD2; v_call: TRBV2; j_call: TRBJ2-7; cdr3_length: 15; cdr3_aa: CASSETLAGGYEQYF; cdr3_nt: TGTGCCAGCAGTGAAACCCTAGCGGGAGGCTACGAGCAGTACTTC
clone_size: NA; d_call: TRBD1; v_call: TRBV7-9; j_call: TRBJ2-7; cdr3_length: 16; cdr3_aa: CASRQTGTGGSYEQYF; cdr3_nt: TGTGCCAGCAGACAAACCGGGACAGGGGGCTCCTACGAGCAGTACTTC
clone_size: few; d_call: NA; v_call: TRBV3-1; j_call: TRBJ2-3; cdr3_length: 13; cdr3_aa: CASSLAVEDTQYF; cdr3_nt: TGTGCCAGCAGCCTCGCTGTTGAGGATACGCAGTATTTT
clone_size: many; d_call: NA; v_call: TRBV7-9; j_call: TRBJ2-1; cdr3_length: 12; cdr3_aa: CASSIGRNEQFF; cdr3_nt: TGTGCCAGCAGTATAGGGAGAAATGAGCAGTTCTTC
clone_size: NA; d_call: TRBD2; v_call: TRBV24-1; j_call: TRBJ2-1; cdr3_length: 16; cdr3_aa: CATSKAGEGIFNEQFF; cdr3_nt: TGTGCCACCAGTAAAGCGGGAGAGGGAATTTTCAATGAGCAGTTCTTC
clone_size: few; d_call: TRBD2; v_call: TRBV5-1; j_call: TRBJ2-7; cdr3_length: 14; cdr3_aa: CASSPVGLAYEQYF; cdr3_nt: TGCGCCAGCAGCCCTGTGGGACTAGCCTACGAGCAGTACTTC
clone_size: few; d_call: NA; v_call: TRBV20-1; j_call: TRBJ2-5; cdr3_length: 13; cdr3_aa: CSASDSSGETQYF; cdr3_nt: TGCAGTGCTTCGGACAGTAGTGGAGAGACCCAGTACTTC